This record covers a single T cell receptor (beta chain). The antigen is undetermined. Using immunoSEQ multiplex PCR, the repertoire was profiled, and TCRdb retains in-frame clones only, with some absent. The sample includes roughly 140,000 clones, approximately 89% of them seen just once. This entry is derived from a study of T cell responses to AZD1222 COVID-19 vaccine. Germline V CDR1 and CDR2: SGHNT, YYREEE (reference sequence). This CDR3 spans 16 amino acids. Unmatched junction bases numbered 13, after V lost 5 bases and J lost 4 bases. Study findings and constraints: Following two doses of AZD1222, Spike-specific TCR breadth and depth rose. Donors were largely white British and mainly female; clonal diversity was possibly underestimated. As reported, nearly half of all spike-specific TCRs target variant regions that are unmutated.

The sample consisted of peripheral blood, taken on day 0 of AZD1222 vaccination. This receptor was obtained from an adult in good health. This chain links TRBV5-4 with TRBJ1-2; 8 positions match TRBD1. CDR3 loop: CASRDPRTGLAYGYTF. The CDR3 DNA sequence: TGTGCCAGCAGGGACCCCCGGACAGGGTTGGCCTATGGCTACACCTTC.